This T cell receptor beta chain was observed in a study of blood T cell repertoires in COVID-19. Study-wide background: Samples of COVID-19 (acute and convalescent) were obtained from the United States, Italy and Spain. The cDNA or gDNA used as material had been derived from T cells, B-cell-depleted T cells, or PBMCs.

This CDR3 spans 14 amino acids. Germline-derived CDR1 and CDR2 are MNHEY and SMNVEV (reference sequence). V shed 6 bases and J shed 2 bases, with 13 bases lying between them. Per the study methods: Scientists estimated how many nucleated cells there were by amplifying reference gene primers. Assay: immunoSEQ multiplex PCR; the TCRdb copy retains only in-frame clones and omits some. V and J calls and clone size are given by that table; D and trimming were obtained from the DNA. The data show tens of thousands of clones, about four fifths seen once. The chain is built from TRBV27 and TRBJ1-2; the D gene is possibly TRBD1 (6 bases). The clonotype originates from a man over 45 with acute or convalescent COVID-19. The sequenced sample consisted of peripheral blood. The chain's CDR3 is CASRGGRANYGYTF. The CDR3 nucleotides read TGTGCCAGCAGGGGGGGGCGCGCCAACTATGGCTACACCTTC.